Shown below are 19 T cell receptor beta chains from a single sample sequenced in a study of T cells in Graves' hyperthyroidism and ophthalmopathy. From RNA transcripts, TCR beta CDR3 regions were amplified. HTBI primers were the set used in a first-round RT-PCR of the TCR CDR3. One entry per CDR3 protein results from TCRdb running MiXCR on the multiplex PCR reads. The table records 540,000 or so distinct CDR3 sequences, about a sixth of them present only once. The sample consisted of blood. These receptors originate from a woman younger than 45 with Graves' hyperthyroidism.

This clonotype has a count of ten or more. V is TRBV11-2 and J is TRBJ2-1; D remains ambiguous. The length of the CDR3 is 18 residues. V lost 1 base, J lost 2 bases, and 18 bases lay in between. Germline V gene data show CDR1 as SGHAT and CDR2 as FQNNGV. CDR3 residues: CASSLVSPFEDPYNEQFF. CDR3 DNA: TGTGCCAGCAGCTTAGTGTCCCCCTTCGAGGATCCCTACAATGAGCAGTTCTTC.

Worth noting for this clonotype: Given a much more abundant clone one base away, this may be a read error. The chain combines TRBV24-1 with TRBJ2-1, with D possibly matching TRBD2 (5 bases). CDR1 KGHDR and CDR2 SFDVKD come from the germline V gene. The CDR3 sequence is 16 residues long. The CDR3 here is CAASAVGLGLGNEQFF. Here the CDR3 DNA reads TGTGCCGCCAGTGCCGTCGGACTGGGCTTAGGGAATGAGCAGTTCTTC.

This chain connects TRBV14 to TRBJ2-1; D tentatively fits TRBD1 or TRBD2 (5 bases each). Trimming shortened V by 1 base and J by 4 bases, and 14 bases separated the two germline ends. CDR1 SGHDN and CDR2 FVKESK come from the germline V gene. The CDR3 runs 16 residues. The CDR3 region has the DNA TGTGCCAGCAGCCAAGGTGGGGGTTTACCATACAATGAGCAGTTCTTC. This gives the protein CASSQGGGLPYNEQFF. Filled out from reference TRBV14 and TRBJ2-1, the complete variable domain reads EAGVTQFPSHSVIEKGQTVTLRCDPISGHDNLYWYRRVMGKEIKFLLHFVKESKQDESGMPNNRFLAERTGGTYSTLKVQPAELEDSGVYFCASSQGGGLPYNEQFFGPGTRLTVL.

This clonotype was observed at least ten times. V gene TRBV11-2 combines with J gene TRBJ2-1; D is perhaps TRBD1 (5 bases). V lost 8 bases, J lost 8 bases, and 13 bases lay in between. The length of the CDR3 is 12 residues. Germline V lookup: CDR1 SGHAT, CDR2 FQNNGV. The CDR3 DNA reads as TGTGCCAGCGGGCAGGGTGTGGATGAGCAGTTCTTC. It encodes CASGQGVDEQFF.

This clonotype was seen ten or more times. The genes are TRBV18 and TRBJ2-3; D remains unclear. V was clipped by 3 bases and J by 5 bases, with 9 bases between them. CDR1 and CDR2 (germline): KGHSH, LQKENI. The CDR3 has 13 residues. As DNA, the CDR3 is TGTGCCAGCTCACCCGAGGACGGAGATACGCAGTATTTT. It translates to CASSPEDGDTQYF.

The chain uses TRBV18 and TRBJ2-3; possible D gene TRBD2, 6 bases. Trimming took 5 bases from V and 4 from J, leaving 13 bases between them. Germline CDR1 is KGHSH and CDR2 is LQKENI. This CDR3 has 14 amino acids. The CDR3 sequence: CASSGGIRSDTQYF. CDR3 coding DNA: TGTGCCAGCTCAGGAGGGATACGTTCAGATACGCAGTATTTT.

The chain couples TRBV10-3 to TRBJ1-5; the match to TRBD1 covers 9 bases. The CDR3 spans 16 residues. The germline V gene encodes CDR1 ENHRY and CDR2 SYGVKD. The ends lost 5 bases at V and 2 bases at J; junction bases unmatched: 7. The CDR3 DNA reads as TGTGCCATCAGTCAAGGGGACAGGGTCGGCAATCAGCCCCAGCATTTT. Translating gives CAISQGDRVGNQPQHF.

V gene TRBV7-3 combines with J gene TRBJ2-7; 13 bases are a match to TRBD2. The CDR3 is 20 residues long. Germline CDR1 is SGHTA and CDR2 is FQGTGA. V shed 1 base, J shed 4 bases, and the junction held 16 bases outside the gene matches. The CDR3: CASSLNPLKPLAGGSYEQYF. The CDR3, as DNA: TGTGCCAGCAGCTTAAACCCCCTAAAGCCACTAGCGGGAGGGTCTTACGAGCAGTACTTC.

This clonotype has a handful of counts. The chain recombines TRBV7-9 with TRBJ1-2; D perhaps matches TRBD1 (6 bases). The CDR3 has 13 amino acids. Germline V gene sequence: CDR1 SEHNR, CDR2 FQNEAQ (reference sequence). Trimming shortened V by 7 bases and J by 7 bases, and 16 bases separated the two germline ends. The chain's CDR3 is CASTPLGGLGYTF. CDR3 nucleotide sequence: TGTGCCAGCACCCCACTGGGGGGGCTTGGCTACACCTTC.

This clonotype was seen repeatedly, ten times or more. The chain links TRBV27 to TRBJ2-1; TRBD2 is a possible D gene (6 bases). V lost 6 bases, J lost 4 bases, and 19 bases lay in between. There are 16 residues in the CDR3. Germline loops: CDR1 MNHEY, CDR2 SMNVEV (reference sequence). CDR3 DNA sequence: TGTGCCAGCAGCCCACGAACTAGCAGAGATTACAATGAGCAGTTCTTC. Its translation: CASSPRTSRDYNEQFF.

The table lists this clonotype with many counts. The rearrangement links TRBV6-5 to TRBJ1-5, with D possibly matching TRBD1 (6 bases). Germline loops: CDR1 MNHEY, CDR2 SVGAGI. With 2 bases removed from V and 3 bases from J, the gap between germline ends came to 11 bases. This CDR3 spans 15 amino acids. In DNA form, the CDR3 reads TGTGCCAGCAGTTACGTTGACAGGCCCAATCAGCCCCAGCATTTT. It yields the protein CASSYVDRPNQPQHF.

The chain combines TRBV29-1 with TRBJ2-2; TRBD1 is a possible D gene (7 bases). Trimming pared 2 bases from V and 6 bases from J, leaving 10 bases between. Germline loops: CDR1 SQVTM, CDR2 ANQGSEA. The CDR3 extends over 13 amino acids. The CDR3 DNA reads TGCAGCGTTGAAATCAGGGGGGCCGGGGAGCTGTTTTTT. This translates into CSVEIRGAGELFF.

This clonotype has just a few counts. V and J are TRBV3-1 and TRBJ2-1; 8 nucleotides agree with TRBD1. V was pared by 1 base and J by 8 bases, with 4 bases of the junction left unmatched. Germline V CDR1 and CDR2: LGHDT, YNNKEL (reference sequence). The CDR3 has 14 amino acids. CDR3 protein: CASSQGQTGDEQFF. The CDR3 DNA reads TGTGCCAGCAGCCAAGGGCAGACAGGGGATGAGCAGTTCTTC.

In this sample, this clonotype turned up many times. The genes are TRBV7-3 and TRBJ2-1; no definite D call. V lost 1 base and J 7 bases, leaving 8 bases between the germline ends. CDR1 and CDR2 from the germline V gene are SGHTA and FQGTGA. The CDR3 spans 13 residues. CDR3 sequence: CASSLNFQNEQFF. CDR3 nucleotides: TGTGCCAGCAGCTTAAATTTCCAGAATGAGCAGTTCTTC. Filled out from reference TRBV7-3 and TRBJ2-1, the complete variable domain reads GAGVSQTPSNKVTEKGKYVELRCDPISGHTALYWYRQSLGQGPEFLIYFQGTGAADDSGLPNDRFFAVRPEGSVSTLKIQRTERGDSAVYLCASSLNFQNEQFFGPGTRLTVL.

This clonotype has at least ten counts. The chain's CDR3 is CASSLSPSGRAAEQYF. CDR3 nucleotide sequence: TGTGCCAGCAGCTTAAGCCCTAGCGGGAGGGCCGCCGAGCAGTACTTC. The V gene is TRBV7-2, the J gene TRBJ2-7, with 12 bases lining up with TRBD2. CDR1 and CDR2 from the germline V gene are SGHTA and FQGNSA. The CDR3 is 16 amino acids. V trimming: 2 bases; J trimming: 6 bases; junction bases outside the gene matches: 8.

The chain combines TRBV18 with TRBJ1-6; TRBD1 matches at 11 bases. The CDR3 length is 16 residues. The V gene's germline CDR1 is KGHSH and CDR2 LQKENI. With 6 bases clipped from V and 10 bases from J, the junction kept 11 bases outside the gene matches. CDR3 in amino acids: CASSRDGQGAGSPLHF. The CDR3 coding sequence is TGTGCCAGCTCCCGCGATGGACAGGGGGCAGGGTCACCCCTCCACTTT.

This clonotype occurred a few times. This chain connects TRBV29-1 to TRBJ1-4; no clear D gene. The length of the CDR3 is 13 residues. The germline CDR1 and CDR2 sequences are SQVTM and ANQGSEA. Trimming removed 6 bases at V and 7 bases at J, with 15 bases between. The CDR3 DNA sequence: TGCAGCGTCGCGATGAGTTCAGGTGAAAAACTGTTTTTT. This encodes CSVAMSSGEKLFF.

A few counts support this clonotype. This CDR3 is CASSLNRELFF. The CDR3 DNA sequence: TGTGCCAGCAGTTTAAATAGGGAGCTGTTTTTT. The chain is built from TRBV28 and TRBJ2-2; D is uncertain. V was trimmed by 2 bases and J by 9 bases, leaving 4 bases between them. CDR1 is MDHEN, CDR2 SYDVKM, per germline. The CDR3 extends over 11 amino acids.

This clonotype occurred many times. The gene calls are TRBV2 and TRBJ2-7; D ambiguous. Between the trimmed V and J ends, which lost 7 bases and 0 bases, there was a span of 7 bases. Germline V gene data show CDR1 as SNHLY and CDR2 as FYNNEI. This CDR3 spans 12 amino acids. Written as DNA, the CDR3 is TGTGCCAGCATTCTTAGCTCCTACGAGCAGTACTTC. As protein: CASILSSYEQYF.